This T cell receptor (beta chain) is from a study of OX40 agonist ivuxolimab in advanced cancers. Looking at the study overall: Ivuxolimab was delivered to patients intravenously every 2 weeks at doses spanning 0.01 to 10 mg/kg.

TCRdb's copy holds only in-frame clones and misses some; the assay was immunoSEQ multiplex PCR. The sample lists 65,000 to 75,000 clones, about 83% seen once, with 5% to 6.5% in the top ten. The TCR was taken from an adult with an advanced solid tumor such as melanoma, head and neck, liver or kidney cancer. Sequenced here: CD4+ or CD8+ T cells sorted from blood, sampled in a trial of the OX40 agonist ivuxolimab.

CDR3 sequence reads: CSVEERGAGEAFF. Here the CDR3 DNA reads TGCAGCGTTGAAGAGAGGGGCGCAGGCGAAGCTTTCTTT. The rearrangement links TRBV29-1 to TRBJ1-1, with D possibly matching TRBD1 (5 bases). Trimming stripped 0 bases from V and 8 bases from J, with 13 bases between. Germline CDR1 and CDR2: SQVTM and ANQGSEA. The CDR3 loop spans 13 amino acids.